In its sample, the clone carrying this T cell receptor (beta chain) was seen a few times. The antigen remains unidentified. This entry belongs to a study of PD-1 blockade in classical Hodgkin lymphoma. About the research overall: The nivolumab dose that patients received was 3 mg/kg, given intravenously every 2 weeks. The study's findings and limits: Similar baseline diversity was found in complete responders and newly diagnosed patients.

The V gene's germline CDR1 is SGHAT and CDR2 FQNNGV. The V and J ends lost 7 bases and 4 bases, in that order; junction bases with no gene match: 7. The CDR3 is 14 residues long. In every patient, relapse followed autologous stem cell transplantation, while exposure to brentuximab vedotin differed. TCRdb's table, derived via immunoSEQ multiplex PCR, lists solely in-frame clones and lacks some. The table lists more than 45,000 clones, 73% of them singletons. The sequencing here drew on peripheral blood mononuclear cells (PBMCs), taken before the second cycle of nivolumab. The rearrangement joins TRBV11-2 to TRBJ1-1, with 9 bases that match TRBD1. The sequence came from a human donor with classical Hodgkin lymphoma. For the CDR3, the DNA is TGTGCCAGCACCATAGTGACAGGGGGCACTGAAGCTTTCTTT. This encodes CASTIVTGGTEAFF.